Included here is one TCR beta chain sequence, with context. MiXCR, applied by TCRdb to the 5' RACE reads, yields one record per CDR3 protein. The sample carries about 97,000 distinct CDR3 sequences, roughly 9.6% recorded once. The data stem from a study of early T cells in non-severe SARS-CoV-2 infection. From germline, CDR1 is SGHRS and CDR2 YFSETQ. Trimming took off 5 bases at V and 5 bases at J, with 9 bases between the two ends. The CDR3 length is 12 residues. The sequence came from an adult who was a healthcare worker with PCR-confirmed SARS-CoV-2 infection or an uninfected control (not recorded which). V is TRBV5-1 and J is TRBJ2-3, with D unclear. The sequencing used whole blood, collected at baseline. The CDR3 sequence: CASRENGDTQYF. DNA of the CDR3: TGCGCCAGCAGAGAAAACGGAGATACGCAGTATTTT.